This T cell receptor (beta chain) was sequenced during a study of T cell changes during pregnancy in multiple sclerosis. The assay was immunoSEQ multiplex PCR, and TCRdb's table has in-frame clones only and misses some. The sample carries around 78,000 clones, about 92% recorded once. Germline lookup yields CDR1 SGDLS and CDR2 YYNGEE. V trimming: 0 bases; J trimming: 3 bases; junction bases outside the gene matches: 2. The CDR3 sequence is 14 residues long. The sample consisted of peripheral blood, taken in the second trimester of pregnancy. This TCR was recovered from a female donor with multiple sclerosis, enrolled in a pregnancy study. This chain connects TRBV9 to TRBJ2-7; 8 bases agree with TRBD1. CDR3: CASSVATGGYEQYF. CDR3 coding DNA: TGTGCCAGCAGCGTAGCCACAGGGGGCTACGAGCAGTACTTC. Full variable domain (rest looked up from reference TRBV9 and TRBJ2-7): DSGVTQTPKHLITATGQRVTLRCSPRSGDLSVYWYQQSLDQGLQFLIQYYNGEERAKGNILERFSAQQFPDLHSELNLSSLELGDSALYFCASSVATGGYEQYFGPGTRLTVT.